This paragraph covers one TCR beta chain sequence. Sequencing used cDNA as its template, made by extracting RNA and reverse transcribing it. Method: immunoSEQ multiplex PCR; TCRdb's copy keeps in-frame clones and lacks some. The repertoire includes roughly 200,000 clones, less than 45% of them detected once, and around 0.48% sits in the top ten. Per the germline V gene, CDR1 is MNHNY and CDR2 is SVGAGI (reference sequence). The CDR3 length is 11 residues. V lost 5 bases and J lost 1, with 3 bases in between. This sample is drawn from a study of CD8+ T cells in alopecia areata. Described treatment: oral pan-JAK inhibitor, 5-10 mg twice daily. The study team obtained lesional scalp punch biopsies and peripheral blood from alopecia areata patients.

Specimen: CD4+ T cells sorted from blood, collected around week 34, from a patient treated with tofacitinib. This TCR was sampled from a human donor with alopecia areata. The chain joins TRBV6-6 to TRBJ2-7; no clear D. Written as DNA, the CDR3 is TGTGCCAGCAGTAGGTCCTACGAGCAGTACTTC. This gives the protein CASSRSYEQYF.